In its sample, the clone carrying this T cell receptor (beta chain) was seen many times. The sample originates from a study of regulatory T cells in long-lasting Graves disease. Through Arm-PCR of CDR3 regions and iRepertoire HTBI primers, TCR beta libraries were built. MiXCR was run by TCRdb on the multiplex PCR reads, yielding one entry per CDR3 protein. The sample carries 390,000 or so distinct CDR3 sequences, 10% to 15% recorded once. Stated time point: newly diagnosed GD, antithyroid drugs for less than 3 months. Extracted PBMC RNA gave rise to the TCR library. V was clipped by 3 bases and J by 5 bases, with 10 bases between them. The CDR3 is made up of 12 amino acids. Germline V gives CDR1 DFQATT, CDR2 SNEGSKA (reference sequence). These data also featured in a second study, about T cells in Graves' hyperthyroidism and ophthalmopathy.

Material: peripheral blood mononuclear cells (PBMCs), obtained at new diagnosis, from a patient treated with antithyroid drugs. This chain links TRBV20-1 with TRBJ2-5; no definite D call. This clonotype was sampled from a woman aged 18-29 years with Graves disease. The CDR3 bases are TGCAGTGCTAGGGAAGATGGGGAGACCCAGTACTTC. Translation: CSAREDGETQYF.